This T cell receptor (beta chain) originates from a study of blood T cells in healthy people across ages. Healthy individuals of Caucasian origin from Russia, aged about 6 to 95, served as donors. Whenever a sample was processed, at least 6.5 million PBMCs were isolated. The study, taken as a whole, reports: With donor CMV status unknown, expanded clonotype changes were possibly confounded. The authors considered diversity estimates from one million T cells to be underestimates.

Comment on this clonotype: Its antigen remains unidentified.

Then a second PCR, running roughly 7 to 11 cycles, was carried out with a sample-barcoded 5' primer and a J-beta primer mix. Each CDR3 protein gets one entry after TCRdb re-called the 5' RACE reads with MiXCR. Among approximately 2,000,000 distinct CDR3 sequences listed, around 40% were seen once. This TCR was sampled from a human donor in good health. What was sequenced was blood.

CDR3 DNA: TGTGCCAGCAGTTATAGGGCAGGGTCAAGCACAGATACGCAGTATTTT. Translating it yields CASSYRAGSSTDTQYF. The genes are TRBV6-5 and TRBJ2-3; maybe TRBD1 (5 bases). The V gene lost 3 bases and the J gene lost 0 bases, with 13 bases spanning the gap. Germline-derived CDR1 and CDR2 are MNHEY and SVGAGI. The length of the CDR3 is 16 residues.